This T cell receptor (beta chain) was observed in a study of regulatory T cells in long-lasting Graves disease. The length of the CDR3 is 15 residues. CDR1 is MNHEY, CDR2 SMNVEV, per germline (reference sequence). Noted time point: persistent/refractory GD, antithyroid drugs over 5 years with positive TRAb. Making the TCR library involved RNA that had been extracted from PBMCs. Library construction for TCR beta used iRepertoire HTBI primers and Arm-PCR of CDR3 regions. In the original workflow: Overall, samples carried approximately 60 TRBV and 13 to 15 TRBJ segments. Each CDR3 protein is one row after TCRdb ran MiXCR on the multiplex PCR reads. These V and J calls rely on TCRdb rather than the paper's analysis. The sample comprises roughly 450,000 distinct CDR3 sequences, roughly 20% of which are singletons, and 7.8% rests with the top ten. Study-wide results and caveats: When disease was persistent, TRBV28, TRBJ1-2 and TRBJ2-5 were the favored segments. Compared with new cases, persistent Graves' patients showed reduced TCR diversity.

The count of this clonotype is one. Its antigen is not known. This clone may be a read error of a much larger clone one base away. The receptor comes from a female donor with Graves disease. The material sequenced was peripheral blood mononuclear cells (PBMCs), taken when the disease was refractory, from a patient treated with antithyroid drugs. The chain carries TRBV27 and TRBJ1-1, with 9 bases identical to TRBD1. Here the CDR3 DNA reads TGTGTCAGCAGTTTATGGGACAGGGTGAACACTGAAGCTTTCTTT. This sequence encodes CVSSLWDRVNTEAFF.